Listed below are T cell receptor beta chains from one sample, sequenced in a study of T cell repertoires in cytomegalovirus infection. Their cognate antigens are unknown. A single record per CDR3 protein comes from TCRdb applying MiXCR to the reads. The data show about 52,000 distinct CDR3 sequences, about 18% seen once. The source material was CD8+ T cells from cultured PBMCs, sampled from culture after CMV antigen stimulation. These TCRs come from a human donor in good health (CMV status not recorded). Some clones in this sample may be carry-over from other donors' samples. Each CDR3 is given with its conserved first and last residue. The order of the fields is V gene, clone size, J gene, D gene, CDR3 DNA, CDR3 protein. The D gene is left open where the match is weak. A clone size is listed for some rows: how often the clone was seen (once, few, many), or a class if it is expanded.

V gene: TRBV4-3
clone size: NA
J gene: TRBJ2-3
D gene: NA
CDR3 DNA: TGCGCCAGCAGCCAAGACCGAGCGGACACAGATACGCAGTATTTT
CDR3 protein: CASSQDRADTDTQYF

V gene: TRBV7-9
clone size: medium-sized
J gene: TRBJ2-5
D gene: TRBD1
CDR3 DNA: TGTGCCAGCAGCCCCGGACAGGGTCCGGAGACCCAGTACTTC
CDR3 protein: CASSPGQGPETQYF

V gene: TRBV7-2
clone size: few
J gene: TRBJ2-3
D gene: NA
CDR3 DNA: TGTGCCAGCAGCCCAAGGGCCCCCTCGATCGCAGATACGCAGTATTTT
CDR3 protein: CASSPRAPSIADTQYF

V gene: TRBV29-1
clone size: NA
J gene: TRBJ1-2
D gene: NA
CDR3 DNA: TGCAGCGCGGGGCGCGACGGCGATCCTAACTATGGCTACACCTTC
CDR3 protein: CSAGRDGDPNYGYTF

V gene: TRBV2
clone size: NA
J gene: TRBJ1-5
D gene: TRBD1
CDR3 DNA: TGTGCCAGCAGATCGGGACAGGGGGGTCATCTAGGTCAGCCCCAGCATTTT
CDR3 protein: CASRSGQGGHLGQPQHF

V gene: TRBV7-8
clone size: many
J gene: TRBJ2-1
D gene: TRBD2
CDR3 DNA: TGTGCCAGCAGCCCTCAGCGGGAAGACTACAATGAGCAGTTCTTC
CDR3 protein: CASSPQREDYNEQFF

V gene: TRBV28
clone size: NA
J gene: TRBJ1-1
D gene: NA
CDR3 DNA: TGTGCCAGCAGTTTATCCCCCCTCGGTCCGAACACTGAAGCTTTCTTT
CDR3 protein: CASSLSPLGPNTEAFF

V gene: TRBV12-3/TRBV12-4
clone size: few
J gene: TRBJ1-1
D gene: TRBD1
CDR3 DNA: TGTGCCAGCATTACAGGGGGATGGACTGAAGCTTTCTTT
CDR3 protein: CASITGGWTEAFF

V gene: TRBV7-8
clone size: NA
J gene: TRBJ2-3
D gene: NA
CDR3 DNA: TGTGCCAGCAGCTTGGGTGCTGGGGAAGGAGATACGCAGTATTTT
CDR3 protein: CASSLGAGEGDTQYF

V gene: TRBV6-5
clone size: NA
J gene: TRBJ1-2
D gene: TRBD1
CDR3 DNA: TGTGCCAGCAGTTCTGGGACAGTAAACTATGGCTACACCTTC
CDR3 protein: CASSSGTVNYGYTF

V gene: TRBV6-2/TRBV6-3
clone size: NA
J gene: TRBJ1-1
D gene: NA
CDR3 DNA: TGTGCCAGCATCGCCAGGGGGAACACTGAAGCTTTCTTT
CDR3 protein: CASIARGNTEAFF

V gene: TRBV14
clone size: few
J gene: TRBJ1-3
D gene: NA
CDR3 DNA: TGTGCCAGCAGCCAAGTAGGGGCGATGTACTCTGGAAACACCATATATTTT
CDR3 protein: CASSQVGAMYSGNTIYF

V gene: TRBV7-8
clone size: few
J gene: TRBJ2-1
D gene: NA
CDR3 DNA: TGTGCCAGCAGCCTCCCCGGTGCAGGGCCGGTGAAAAATGAGCAGTTCTTC
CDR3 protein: CASSLPGAGPVKNEQFF

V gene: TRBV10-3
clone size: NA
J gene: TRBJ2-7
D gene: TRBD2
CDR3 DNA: TGTGCCATCAGTGAGGGACTAGCGGAGGTGTTCTACGAGCAGTACTTC
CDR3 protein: CAISEGLAEVFYEQYF

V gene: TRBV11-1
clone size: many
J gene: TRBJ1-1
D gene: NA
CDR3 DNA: TGTGCCAGCAGCTTAAGGGCAGGGCGGAACACTGAAGCTTTCTTT
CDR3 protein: CASSLRAGRNTEAFF

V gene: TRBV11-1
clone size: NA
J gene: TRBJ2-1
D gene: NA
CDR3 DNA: TGTGCCAGCAGCTTGATCGGAGATAGGTCAAGGGAGCAGTTCTTC
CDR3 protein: CASSLIGDRSREQFF

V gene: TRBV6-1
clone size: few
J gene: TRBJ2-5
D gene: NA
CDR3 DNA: TGTGCCAGCAGTGAACGGGCGGGCGACAGGCCCCAGGAGACCCAGTACTTC
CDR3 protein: CASSERAGDRPQETQYF

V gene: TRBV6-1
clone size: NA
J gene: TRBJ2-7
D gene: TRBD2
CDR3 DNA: TGTGCCAGCAGTCTTCGGGAGGGGATAGTTTACGAGCAGTACTTC
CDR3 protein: CASSLREGIVYEQYF

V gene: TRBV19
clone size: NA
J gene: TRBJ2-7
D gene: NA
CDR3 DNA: TGTGCCAGTAGTATTGGTTTGGGACATACCTACGAGCAGTACTTC
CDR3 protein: CASSIGLGHTYEQYF

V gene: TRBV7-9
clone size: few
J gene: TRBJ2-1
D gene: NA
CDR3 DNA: TGTGCCAGCAGCTTAGTGGGGCGCCGTGGGCAGTGGAATGAGCAGTTCTTC
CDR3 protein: CASSLVGRRGQWNEQFF

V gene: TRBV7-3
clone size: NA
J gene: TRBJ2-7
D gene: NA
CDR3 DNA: TGTGCCAGCAGCCCCGGGGGTCACTACGAGCAGTACTTC
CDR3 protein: CASSPGGHYEQYF

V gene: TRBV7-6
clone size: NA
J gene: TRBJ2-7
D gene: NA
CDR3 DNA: TGTGCCAGCAGCTCCCTGATCCCCGGGACCGATCACGACGAGCAGTACTTC
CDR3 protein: CASSSLIPGTDHDEQYF

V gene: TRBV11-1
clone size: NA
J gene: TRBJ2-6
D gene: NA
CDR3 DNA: TGTGTCAGCAGCTTAGGTAGCGCCCTCTCTGGGGCCAACGTCCTGACTTTC
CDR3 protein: CVSSLGSALSGANVLTF

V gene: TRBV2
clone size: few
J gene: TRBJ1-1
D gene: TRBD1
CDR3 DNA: TGTGCCAGCAGTACCGATGGGACAGGGGGAAGTGGCACTGAAGCTTTCTTT
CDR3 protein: CASSTDGTGGSGTEAFF

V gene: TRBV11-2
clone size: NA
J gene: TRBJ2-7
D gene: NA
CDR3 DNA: TGTGCCAGCAGCCCCCAAACAGTGGGAAACGAGCAGTACTTC
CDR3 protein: CASSPQTVGNEQYF

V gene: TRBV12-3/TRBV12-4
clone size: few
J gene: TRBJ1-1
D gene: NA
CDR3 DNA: TGTGCCAGCGGCCTAGGGGCGGGGGTGAACACTGAAGCTTTCTTT
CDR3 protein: CASGLGAGVNTEAFF

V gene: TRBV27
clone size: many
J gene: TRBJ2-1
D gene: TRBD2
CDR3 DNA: TGTGCCAGCAACCCGACTAGCATCTACAATGAGCAGTTCTTC
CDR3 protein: CASNPTSIYNEQFF

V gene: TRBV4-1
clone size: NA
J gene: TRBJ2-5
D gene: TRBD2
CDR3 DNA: TGCGCCAGCAGCCAGGTAGCGGGGGGGAACCAAGAGACCCAGTACTTC
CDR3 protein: CASSQVAGGNQETQYF

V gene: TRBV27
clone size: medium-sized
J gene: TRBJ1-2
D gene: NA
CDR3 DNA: TGTGCCAGCAGCCAACAGGGCGCTAACTATGGCTACACCTTC
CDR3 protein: CASSQQGANYGYTF

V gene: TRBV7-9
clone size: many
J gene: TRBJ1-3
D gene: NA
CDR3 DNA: TGTGCCAGCAGCTTAGGGGGATACTCTGGAAACACCATATATTTT
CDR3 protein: CASSLGGYSGNTIYF

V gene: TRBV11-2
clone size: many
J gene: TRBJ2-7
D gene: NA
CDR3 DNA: TGTGCCAGCAGCTTAGTGGGACGTGACGAGCAGTACTTC
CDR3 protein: CASSLVGRDEQYF

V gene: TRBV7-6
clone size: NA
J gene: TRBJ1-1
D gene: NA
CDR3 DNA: TGTGCCAGCAGCTTAGTGGCGGGGGGCCCTGAAGCTTTCTTT
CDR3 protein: CASSLVAGGPEAFF

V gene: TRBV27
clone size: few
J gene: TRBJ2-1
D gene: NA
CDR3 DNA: TGTGCCAGCAGTTTATCGCCTAGTCCCTACAATGAGCAGTTCTTC
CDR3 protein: CASSLSPSPYNEQFF

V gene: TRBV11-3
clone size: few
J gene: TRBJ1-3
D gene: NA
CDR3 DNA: TGTGCCAGCAGCCCGGGCAGGGATTCGTCTGGAAACACCATATATTTT
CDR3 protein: CASSPGRDSSGNTIYF

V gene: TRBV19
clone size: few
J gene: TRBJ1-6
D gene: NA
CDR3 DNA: TGTGCCAGTAAGGCAGGGATGGAATCCTATAATTCACCCCTCCACTTT
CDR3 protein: CASKAGMESYNSPLHF

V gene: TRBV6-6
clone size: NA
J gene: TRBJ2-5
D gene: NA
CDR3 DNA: TGTGCCAGCAGTTACAAGAGGGAAGAGACCCAGTACTTC
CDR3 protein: CASSYKREETQYF

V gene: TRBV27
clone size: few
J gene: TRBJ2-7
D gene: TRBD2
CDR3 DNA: TGTGCCAGCGGGATAGCGGGAGGGCCAAACGAGCAGTACTTC
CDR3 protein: CASGIAGGPNEQYF

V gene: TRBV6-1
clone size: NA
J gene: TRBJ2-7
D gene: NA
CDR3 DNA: TGTGCCAGCAGTATGACAGACTACGAGCAGTACTTC
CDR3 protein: CASSMTDYEQYF

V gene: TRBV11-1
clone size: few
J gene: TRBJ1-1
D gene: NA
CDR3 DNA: TGTGCCAGCAGCTTAGCGGGGGGCACTGAAGCTTTCTTT
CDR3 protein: CASSLAGGTEAFF

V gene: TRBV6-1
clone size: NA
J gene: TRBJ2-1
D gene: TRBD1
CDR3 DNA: TGTGCCAGCAGTGCCTTTGGGACAGGGGCCTACAATGAGCAGTTCTTC
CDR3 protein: CASSAFGTGAYNEQFF

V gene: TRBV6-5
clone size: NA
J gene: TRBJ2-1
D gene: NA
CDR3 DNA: TGTGCCAGCAGTCGACACAACCCGGGAAATGAGCAGTTCTTC
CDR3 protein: CASSRHNPGNEQFF

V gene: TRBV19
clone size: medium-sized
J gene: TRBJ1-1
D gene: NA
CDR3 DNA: TGTGCCAGTAGTTGGGGGCACGGGGGTGAAGCTTTCTTT
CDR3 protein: CASSWGHGGEAFF

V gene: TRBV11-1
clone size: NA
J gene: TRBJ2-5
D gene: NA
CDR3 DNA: TGTGCCAGCAGCCGATTTGAGGGAGAGACCCAGTACTTC
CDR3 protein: CASSRFEGETQYF

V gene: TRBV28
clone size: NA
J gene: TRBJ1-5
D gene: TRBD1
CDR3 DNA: TGTGCCAGCAGTTTATATAGGGACAGGTGGGATCAGCCCCAGCATTTT
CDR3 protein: CASSLYRDRWDQPQHF

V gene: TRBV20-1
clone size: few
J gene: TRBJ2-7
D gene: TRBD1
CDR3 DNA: TGCAGTGCTAGGGACAGGGGGACCTACGAGCAGTACTTC
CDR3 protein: CSARDRGTYEQYF

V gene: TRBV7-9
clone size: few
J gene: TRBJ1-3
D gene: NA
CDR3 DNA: TGTGCCAGCAGACCACAGGGCTTGGCTGTCAACACCATATATTTT
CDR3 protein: CASRPQGLAVNTIYF

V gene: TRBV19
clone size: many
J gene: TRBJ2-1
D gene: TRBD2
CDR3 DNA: TGTGCCAGTAGACTAGCGGGAGAAGTAAATGAGCAGTTCTTC
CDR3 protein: CASRLAGEVNEQFF

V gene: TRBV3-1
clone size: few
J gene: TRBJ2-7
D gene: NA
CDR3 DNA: TGTGCCAGCAGGGGTCGGGGCCCCTACGAGCAGTACTTC
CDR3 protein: CASRGRGPYEQYF

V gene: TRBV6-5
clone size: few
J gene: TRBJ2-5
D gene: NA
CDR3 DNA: TGTGCCAGCAGTCTGGGGCGGCCAGCGGAAGAGACCCAGTACTTC
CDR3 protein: CASSLGRPAEETQYF

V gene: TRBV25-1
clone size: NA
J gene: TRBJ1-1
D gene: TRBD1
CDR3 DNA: TGTGCCAGCAGTGAATACGGACAGGCTTCAACCGCTGAAGCTTTCTTT
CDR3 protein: CASSEYGQASTAEAFF

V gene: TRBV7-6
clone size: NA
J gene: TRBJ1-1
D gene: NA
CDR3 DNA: TGTGCCAGCAGCTTAGAGTCAAGAAGACAGTTGAACACTGAAGCTTTCTTT
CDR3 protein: CASSLESRRQLNTEAFF

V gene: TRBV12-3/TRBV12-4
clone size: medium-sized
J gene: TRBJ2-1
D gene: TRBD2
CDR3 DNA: TGTGCCAGCAGTTTAGCGGGAGCGGGAGGGCGCGGTGAGCAGTTCTTC
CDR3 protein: CASSLAGAGGRGEQFF

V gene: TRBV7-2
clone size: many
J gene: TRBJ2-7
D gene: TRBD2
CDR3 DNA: TGTGCCAGCAGCACGGGACTAGCGGGAGGGCGAATCACCTACGAGCAGTACTTC
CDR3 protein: CASSTGLAGGRITYEQYF

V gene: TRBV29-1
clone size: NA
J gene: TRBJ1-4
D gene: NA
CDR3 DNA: TGCAGCGTTGGTACTAATGAAAAACTGTTTTTT
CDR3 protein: CSVGTNEKLFF

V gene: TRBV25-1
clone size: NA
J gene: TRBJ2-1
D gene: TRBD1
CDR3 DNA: TGTGCCAGCCGAGGGGGCAGACAGTTCTTC
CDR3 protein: CASRGGRQFF